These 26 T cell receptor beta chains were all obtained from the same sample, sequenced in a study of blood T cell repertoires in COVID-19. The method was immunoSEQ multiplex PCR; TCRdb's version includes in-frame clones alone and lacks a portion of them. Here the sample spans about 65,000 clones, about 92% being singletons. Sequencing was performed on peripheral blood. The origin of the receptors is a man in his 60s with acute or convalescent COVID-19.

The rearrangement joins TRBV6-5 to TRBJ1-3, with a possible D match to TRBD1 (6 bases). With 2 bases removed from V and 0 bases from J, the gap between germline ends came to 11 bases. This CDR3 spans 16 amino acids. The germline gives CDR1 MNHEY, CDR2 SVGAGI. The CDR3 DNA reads TGTGCCAGCAGTTACGGGGGCCCCATCTCTGGAAACACCATATATTTT. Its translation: CASSYGGPISGNTIYF.

The CDR3 region is CASSPPGSLFGDTEAFF. The CDR3 DNA reads as TGTGCCAGCTCACCGCCCGGGTCCCTTTTCGGGGACACTGAAGCTTTCTTT. The chain recombines TRBV18 with TRBJ1-1; no clear D gene. The germline V gene encodes CDR1 KGHSH and CDR2 LQKENI. V was trimmed by 3 bases and J by 3 bases, leaving 20 bases between them. The CDR3 covers 17 residues.

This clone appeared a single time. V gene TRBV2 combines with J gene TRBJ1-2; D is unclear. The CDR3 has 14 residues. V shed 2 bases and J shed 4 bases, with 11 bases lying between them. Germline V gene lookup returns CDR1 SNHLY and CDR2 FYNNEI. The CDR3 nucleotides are TGTGCCAGCAGTGAAAACGCCCGGAGCTATGGCTACACCTTC. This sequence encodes CASSENARSYGYTF.

The CDR3 here is CASSPLASSYEQYF. The CDR3 DNA sequence: TGTGCCAGCAGTCCTCTAGCGAGCTCCTACGAGCAGTACTTC. The chain links TRBV11-2 to TRBJ2-7, with a tentative D call TRBD2 (6 bases). The germline gives CDR1 SGHAT, CDR2 FQNNGV. The CDR3 has 14 residues. V lost 6 bases, J lost 0 bases, and 12 bases lay in between.

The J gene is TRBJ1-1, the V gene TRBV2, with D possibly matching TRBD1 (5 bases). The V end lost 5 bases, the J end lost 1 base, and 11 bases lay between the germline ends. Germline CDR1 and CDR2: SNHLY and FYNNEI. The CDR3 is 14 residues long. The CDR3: CASSPQQGNTEAFF. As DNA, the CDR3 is TGTGCCAGCAGTCCGCAGCAGGGGAACACTGAAGCTTTCTTT.

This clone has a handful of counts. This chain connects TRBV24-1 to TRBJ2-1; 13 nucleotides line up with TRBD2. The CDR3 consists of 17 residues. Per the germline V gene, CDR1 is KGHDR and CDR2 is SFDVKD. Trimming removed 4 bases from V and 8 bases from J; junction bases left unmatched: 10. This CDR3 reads CATSDPTSGGAMDEQFF. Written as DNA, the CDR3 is TGTGCCACCAGTGACCCCACTAGCGGGGGGGCGATGGATGAGCAGTTCTTC.

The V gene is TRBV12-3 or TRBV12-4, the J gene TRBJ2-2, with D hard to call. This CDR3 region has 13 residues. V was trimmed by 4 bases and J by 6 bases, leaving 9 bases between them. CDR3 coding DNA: TGTGCCAGCAGTTCTACCCTTCCCGGGGAGCTGTTTTTT. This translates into CASSSTLPGELFF.

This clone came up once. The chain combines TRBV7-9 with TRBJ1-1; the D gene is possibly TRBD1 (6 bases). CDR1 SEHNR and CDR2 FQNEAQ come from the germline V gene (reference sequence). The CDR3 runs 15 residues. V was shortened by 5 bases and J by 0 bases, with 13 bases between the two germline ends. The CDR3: CASSPQGTMNTEAFF. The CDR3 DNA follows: TGTGCCAGCAGCCCCCAGGGGACTATGAACACTGAAGCTTTCTTT. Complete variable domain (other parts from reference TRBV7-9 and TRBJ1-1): DTGVSQNPRHKITKRGQNVTFRCDPISEHNRLYWYRQTLGQGPEFLTYFQNEAQLEKSRLLSDRFSAERPKGSFSTLEIQRTEQGDSAMYLCASSPQGTMNTEAFFGQGTRLTVV.

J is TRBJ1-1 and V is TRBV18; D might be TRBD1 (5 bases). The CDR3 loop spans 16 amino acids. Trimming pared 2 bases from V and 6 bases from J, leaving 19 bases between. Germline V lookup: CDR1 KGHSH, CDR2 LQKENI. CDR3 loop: CASSPMAGDPGAEAFF. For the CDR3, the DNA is TGTGCCAGCTCACCAATGGCGGGGGACCCCGGGGCTGAAGCTTTCTTT.

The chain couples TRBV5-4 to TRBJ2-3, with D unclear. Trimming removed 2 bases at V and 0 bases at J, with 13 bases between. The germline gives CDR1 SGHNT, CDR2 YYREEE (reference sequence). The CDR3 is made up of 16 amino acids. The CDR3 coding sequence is TGTGCCAGCAGCTTCGTGGTAGCAGCTAGCACAGATACGCAGTATTTT. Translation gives CASSFVVAASTDTQYF.

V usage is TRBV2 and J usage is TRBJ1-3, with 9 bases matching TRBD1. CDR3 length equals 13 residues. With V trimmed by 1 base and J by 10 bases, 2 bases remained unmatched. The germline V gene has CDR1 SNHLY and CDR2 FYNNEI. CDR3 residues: CASSEDRGLTIYF. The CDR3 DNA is TGTGCCAGCAGTGAAGACAGGGGGCTTACCATATATTTT.

DNA for the CDR3: TGTGCCAGCAGTTACCGCGGGGGCCGGGACGAGCAGTACTTC. It translates to CASSYRGGRDEQYF. V gene TRBV2 combines with J gene TRBJ2-7; D is perhaps TRBD2 (7 bases). CDR1 and CDR2 (germline): SNHLY, FYNNEI. CDR3 size: 14 residues. Trimming shortened V by 5 bases and J by 5 bases, and 16 bases separated the two germline ends.

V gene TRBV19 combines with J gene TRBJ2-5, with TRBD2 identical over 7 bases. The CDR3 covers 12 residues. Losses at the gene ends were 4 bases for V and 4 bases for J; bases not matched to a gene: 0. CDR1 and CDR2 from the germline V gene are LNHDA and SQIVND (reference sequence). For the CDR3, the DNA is TGTGCCAGTAGTAAGCGGGGAGAGACCCAGTACTTC. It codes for CASSKRGETQYF.

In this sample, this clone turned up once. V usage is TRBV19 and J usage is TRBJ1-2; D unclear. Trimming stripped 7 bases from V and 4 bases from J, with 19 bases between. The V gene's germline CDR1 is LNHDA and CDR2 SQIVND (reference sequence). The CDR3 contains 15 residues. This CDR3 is CASTPGHREGYGYTF. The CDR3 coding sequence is TGTGCCAGTACTCCTGGGCATCGGGAGGGCTATGGCTACACCTTC.

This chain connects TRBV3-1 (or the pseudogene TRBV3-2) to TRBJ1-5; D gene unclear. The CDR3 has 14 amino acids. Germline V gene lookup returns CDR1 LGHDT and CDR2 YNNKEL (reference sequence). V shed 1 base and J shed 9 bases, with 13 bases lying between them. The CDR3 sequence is CASSQGAGRWPQHF. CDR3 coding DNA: TGTGCCAGCAGCCAAGGCGCAGGAAGGTGGCCCCAGCATTTT.

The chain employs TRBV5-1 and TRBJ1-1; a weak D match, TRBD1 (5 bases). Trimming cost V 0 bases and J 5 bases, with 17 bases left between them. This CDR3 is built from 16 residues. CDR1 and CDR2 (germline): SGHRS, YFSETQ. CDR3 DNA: TGCGCCAGCAGCTTGGTAAATTTAGGGGTGGGAACTGAAGCTTTCTTT. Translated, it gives CASSLVNLGVGTEAFF.

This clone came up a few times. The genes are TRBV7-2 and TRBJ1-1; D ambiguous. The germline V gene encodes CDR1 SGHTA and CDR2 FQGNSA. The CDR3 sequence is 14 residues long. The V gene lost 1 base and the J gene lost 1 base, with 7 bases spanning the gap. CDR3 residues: CASSLDPSNTEAFF. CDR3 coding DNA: TGTGCCAGCAGCTTAGATCCATCGAACACTGAAGCTTTCTTT.

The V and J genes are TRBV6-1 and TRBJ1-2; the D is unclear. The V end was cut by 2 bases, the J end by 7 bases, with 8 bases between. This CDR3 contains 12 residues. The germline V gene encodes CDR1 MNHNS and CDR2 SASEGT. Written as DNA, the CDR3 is TGTGCCAGCAGTGAAAACGCAGGTGGCTACACCTTC. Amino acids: CASSENAGGYTF.

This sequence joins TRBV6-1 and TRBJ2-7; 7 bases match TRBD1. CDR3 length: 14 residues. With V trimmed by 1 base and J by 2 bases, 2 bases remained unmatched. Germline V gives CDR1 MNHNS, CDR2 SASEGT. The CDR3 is CASSEGTGPYEQYF. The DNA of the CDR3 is TGTGCCAGCAGTGAAGGGACAGGTCCCTACGAGCAGTACTTC.

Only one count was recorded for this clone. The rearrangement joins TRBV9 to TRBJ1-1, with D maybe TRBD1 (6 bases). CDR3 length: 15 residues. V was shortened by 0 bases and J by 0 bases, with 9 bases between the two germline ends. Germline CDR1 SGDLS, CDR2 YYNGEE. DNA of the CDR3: TGTGCCAGCAGCGTAGAGGGACACATGAACACTGAAGCTTTCTTT. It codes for CASSVEGHMNTEAFF.

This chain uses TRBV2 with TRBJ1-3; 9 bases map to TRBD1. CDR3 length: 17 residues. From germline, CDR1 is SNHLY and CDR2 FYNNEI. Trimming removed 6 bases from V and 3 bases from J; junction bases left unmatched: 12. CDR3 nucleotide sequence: TGTGCCAGCAGCTTACTAACGGACAGGGGTCTTGGAAACACCATATATTTT. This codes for CASSLLTDRGLGNTIYF.

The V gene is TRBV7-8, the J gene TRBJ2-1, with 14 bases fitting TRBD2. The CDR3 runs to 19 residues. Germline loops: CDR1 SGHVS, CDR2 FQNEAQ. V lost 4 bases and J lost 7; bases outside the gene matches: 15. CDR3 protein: CASSSGLAGGSLRGNEQFF. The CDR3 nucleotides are TGTGCCAGCAGCTCTGGACTAGCGGGGGGTTCCCTGCGCGGGAATGAGCAGTTCTTC.

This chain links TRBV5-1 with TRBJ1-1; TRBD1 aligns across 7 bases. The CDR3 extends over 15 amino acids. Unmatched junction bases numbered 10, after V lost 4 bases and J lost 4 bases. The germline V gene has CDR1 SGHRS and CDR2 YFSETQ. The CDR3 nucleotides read TGCGCCAGCAGCGGTAACAGGGGATTTGGCACTGAAGCTTTCTTT. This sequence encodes CASSGNRGFGTEAFF.

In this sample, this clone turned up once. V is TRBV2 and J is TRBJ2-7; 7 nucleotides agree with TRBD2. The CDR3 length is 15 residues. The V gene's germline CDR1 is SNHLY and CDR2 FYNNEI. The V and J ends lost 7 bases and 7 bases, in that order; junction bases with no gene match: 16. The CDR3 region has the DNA TGTGCCAGCACAAGACTAGCTTCCGAATCGGGGGAGCAGTACTTC. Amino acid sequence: CASTRLASESGEQYF.

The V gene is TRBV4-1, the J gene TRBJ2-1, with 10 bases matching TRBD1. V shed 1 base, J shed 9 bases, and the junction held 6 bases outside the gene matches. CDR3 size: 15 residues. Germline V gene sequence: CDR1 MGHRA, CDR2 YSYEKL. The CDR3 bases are TGCGCCAGCAGCCAAGGGGACAGGGGTTTCAGTGAGCAGTTCTTC. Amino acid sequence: CASSQGDRGFSEQFF.

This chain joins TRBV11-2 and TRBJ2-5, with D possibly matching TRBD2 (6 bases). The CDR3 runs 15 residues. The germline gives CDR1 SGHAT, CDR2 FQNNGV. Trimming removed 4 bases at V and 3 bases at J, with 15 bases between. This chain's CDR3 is CASSYSGRVEETQYF. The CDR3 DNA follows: TGTGCCAGCAGCTATAGCGGACGGGTGGAAGAGACCCAGTACTTC.